The clone carrying this TCR beta chain was counted ten times or more. These data come from a study of T-cell reconstitution after alpha-beta-depleted transplantation in children. During its preparation, the TCRbeta library received unique molecular identifiers. TCRdb itself ran the PCR reads through MiXCR, one entry per CDR3 protein. This table holds over 550,000 distinct CDR3 sequences, 10% found once. This TCR was recovered from a human donor who donated a stem cell graft to a child with acute myeloid leukemia. The sequencing here drew on PBMCs from the stem cell graft donor, taken from the stem cell graft.

The CDR3 DNA sequence: TGTGCCAGCAACCCGGGACTAGCATCCAATGAGCAGTTCTTC. It specifies CASNPGLASNEQFF. The chain employs TRBV12-3 or TRBV12-4 and TRBJ2-1; 9 bases match TRBD2. The CDR3 extends over 14 amino acids. V shed 7 bases and J 6 bases; nucleotides not matched to a gene: 7.